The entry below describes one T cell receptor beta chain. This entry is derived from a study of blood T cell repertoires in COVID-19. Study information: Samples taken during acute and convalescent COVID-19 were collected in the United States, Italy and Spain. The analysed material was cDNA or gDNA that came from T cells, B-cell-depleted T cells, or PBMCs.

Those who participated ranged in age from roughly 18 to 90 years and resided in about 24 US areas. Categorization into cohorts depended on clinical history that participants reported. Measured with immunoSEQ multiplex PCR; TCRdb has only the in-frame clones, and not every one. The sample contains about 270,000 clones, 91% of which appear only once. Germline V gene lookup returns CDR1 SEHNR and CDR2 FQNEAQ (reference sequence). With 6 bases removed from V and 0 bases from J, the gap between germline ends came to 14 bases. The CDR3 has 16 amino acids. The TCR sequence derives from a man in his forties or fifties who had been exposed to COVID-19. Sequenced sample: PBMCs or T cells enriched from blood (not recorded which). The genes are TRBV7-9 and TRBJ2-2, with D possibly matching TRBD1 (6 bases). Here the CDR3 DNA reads TGTGCCAGCAGGCCGGACAGAACCCCGAACACCGGGGAGCTGTTTTTT. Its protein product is CASRPDRTPNTGELFF. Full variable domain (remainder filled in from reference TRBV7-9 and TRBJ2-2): DTGVSQNPRHKITKRGQNVTFRCDPISEHNRLYWYRQTLGQGPEFLTYFQNEAQLEKSRLLSDRFSAERPKGSFSTLEIQRTEQGDSAMYLCASRPDRTPNTGELFFGEGSRLTVL.